One sample yielded the 22 T cell receptor beta chains listed below, sequenced in a study of metastatic and nonmetastatic thyroid tumors. Each patient went into thyroid surgery without having received any treatment. TCRdb re-clonotyped the PCR reads through MiXCR. The data contain 20,000 to 25,000 clones, 15% to 18% of them singletons. The sequenced sample was blood. These receptors came from a female donor with papillary thyroid cancer or a benign thyroid nodule (not recorded which). Some clones in this sample may be carry-over from other donors' samples.

This clone was observed many times. The J gene is TRBJ2-6, the V gene TRBV15; D remains ambiguous. CDR3 length equals 14 residues. V was pared by 6 bases and J by 1 base, with 7 bases between. Germline V gene lookup returns CDR1 LNHNV and CDR2 YYDKDF (reference sequence). The CDR3 here is CATRGFSGANVLTF. For the CDR3, the DNA is TGTGCCACCAGAGGTTTTTCTGGGGCCAACGTCCTGACTTTC.

The genes are TRBV7-6 and TRBJ2-7; 9 positions agree with TRBD1. V was pared by 2 bases and J by 5 bases, with 13 bases of the junction left unmatched. Germline assignment: CDR1 SGHVS and CDR2 FNYEAQ. The CDR3 has 17 residues. The CDR3 DNA reads TGTGCCAGCAGCTTACGAGTCTCGGGACAGGGTTTCAACGAGCAGTACTTC. Encoded protein: CASSLRVSGQGFNEQYF. Variable domain in full (rest from reference TRBV7-6 and TRBJ2-7): GAGVSQSPRYKVTKRGQDVALRCDPISGHVSLYWYRQALGQGPEFLTYFNYEAQQDKSGLPNDRFSAERPEGSISTLTIQRTEQRDSAMYRCASSLRVSGQGFNEQYFGPGTRLTVT.

This clone ranks as medium-sized (0.01 to 0.1%). This chain joins TRBV20-1 and TRBJ2-7; the D is unclear. The CDR3 extends over 15 amino acids. V dropped 6 bases and J dropped 3 bases, with 21 bases sitting between them. Germline CDR1 is DFQATT and CDR2 is SNEGSKA (reference sequence). This chain's CDR3 is CSAQGRRARLYEQYF. CDR3 coding DNA: TGCAGTGCCCAAGGGCGTCGTGCTAGGCTCTACGAGCAGTACTTC.

This clone has a count of ten or more. The chain is built from TRBV20-1 and TRBJ2-7; possibly TRBD2 for D (7 bases). V gave up 1 base and J gave up 4 bases, with 14 bases separating them. The CDR3 totals 14 residues. The germline V gene encodes CDR1 DFQATT and CDR2 SNEGSKA (reference sequence). The CDR3 DNA is TGCAGTGCTAGAGGAGAGGGGGGGGGATACGAGCAGTACTTC. It is translated as CSARGEGGGYEQYF.

The sample holds many counts of this clone. The chain links TRBV2 to TRBJ2-3, with D possibly TRBD2 on 5 matching bases. V was shortened by 6 bases and J by 1 base, with 14 bases between the two germline ends. CDR3 length: 15 amino acids. CDR1 SNHLY and CDR2 FYNNEI come from the germline V gene. The DNA for the CDR3 is TGTGCCAGCAGGGGCGGGTCGGCTGGCACAGATACGCAGTATTTT. This codes for CASRGGSAGTDTQYF.

This clone was observed at least ten times. This sample also contains other DNA sequences that code for the same CDR3. The chain's CDR3 is CASYDRAFTEAFF. DNA of the CDR3: TGTGCCAGCTACGACAGGGCGTTCACTGAAGCTTTCTTT. The chain is built from TRBV6-1 and TRBJ1-1, with 7 positions matching TRBD1. Trimming at V came to 8 bases and at J to 4 bases, leaving 7 bases not matched to a gene. The germline gives CDR1 MNHNS, CDR2 SASEGT. CDR3 size: 13 residues.

This clone turned up a few times. The CDR3 DNA reads as TGCAGCGGCGACACTGGCGGGGAGCTGTTTTTT. Its translation is CSGDTGGELFF. V usage is TRBV29-1 and J usage is TRBJ2-2; no definite D call. Germline-derived CDR1 and CDR2 are SQVTM and ANQGSEA. The CDR3 covers 11 residues. Between the trimmed V and J ends, which lost 7 bases and 7 bases, there was a span of 10 bases.

The chain is built from TRBV18 and TRBJ2-1; TRBD1 might be the D (6 bases). Germline V gene data show CDR1 as KGHSH and CDR2 as LQKENI. Trimming stripped 3 bases from V and 3 bases from J, with 12 bases between. The CDR3 runs 15 residues. Written as DNA, the CDR3 is TGTGCCAGCTCACCTTCCACAGGGAACTACAATGAGCAGTTCTTC. Its translation: CASSPSTGNYNEQFF.

The sample holds many counts of this clone. The chain carries TRBV18 and TRBJ1-1, with D possibly TRBD1 on 5 matching bases. The germline gives CDR1 KGHSH, CDR2 LQKENI. Trimming removed 2 bases from V and 3 bases from J, with 7 bases in between. The CDR3 loop spans 13 amino acids. The CDR3 sequence: CASSPTGDTEAFF. Here the CDR3 DNA reads TGTGCCAGCTCACCAACGGGGGACACTGAAGCTTTCTTT.

This clone was seen at least ten times. The V gene is TRBV28, the J gene TRBJ2-2; the match to TRBD1 covers 9 bases. The CDR3 runs 16 residues. J lost 5 bases, V lost 6 bases, and 10 bases had no gene match. In germline, CDR1 is MDHEN, CDR2 SYDVKM. CDR3 protein: CASRPGVGQGTGELFF. The CDR3 DNA reads TGTGCCAGCAGGCCAGGTGTTGGACAGGGGACCGGGGAGCTGTTTTTT.

The chain links TRBV12-3 or TRBV12-4 to TRBJ1-2; D gene ambiguous. There are 13 residues in the CDR3. V was clipped by 3 bases and J by 0 bases, with 5 bases between them. The CDR3 DNA reads as TGTGCCAGCAGTTTTCCGCCTAACTATGGCTACACCTTC. Amino acids: CASSFPPNYGYTF.

This clone has a count of ten or more. The rearrangement uses TRBV6-1 and TRBJ1-2; D is uncertain. CDR3 length: 15 amino acids. The germline V gene encodes CDR1 MNHNS and CDR2 SASEGT. V shed 6 bases and J shed 1 base, with 15 bases lying between them. The CDR3 DNA reads as TGTGCCAGCAGCAGAGGACCTAATATTAACTATGGCTACACCTTC. Its translation: CASSRGPNINYGYTF.

This clone was seen at least ten times. The CDR3 region is CASGLVSVNNEQFF. The CDR3 DNA follows: TGTGCTAGTGGTTTGGTTAGCGTAAACAATGAGCAGTTCTTC. The chain is built from TRBV12-5 and TRBJ2-1; D may be TRBD2 (5 bases). This CDR3 region has 14 residues. Trimming shortened V by 0 bases and J by 5 bases, and 8 bases separated the two germline ends. Germline CDR1 and CDR2: LGHNT and FRNRAP.

By proportion, this clone is medium-sized (0.01 to 0.1%). The CDR3 bases are TGCGCCAGCAGCGGAGCCGGGACTAGCGGAAGAGAGCAGTACTTC. Translated, it gives CASSGAGTSGREQYF. The rearrangement links TRBV5-1 to TRBJ2-7, with 11 nucleotides matching TRBD2. In germline, CDR1 is SGHRS, CDR2 YFSETQ. Losses at the gene ends were 4 bases for V and 7 bases for J; bases not matched to a gene: 10. There are 15 residues in the CDR3.

This clone was detected ten times or more. V and J are TRBV2 and TRBJ2-3; D is ambiguous. Germline CDR1 is SNHLY and CDR2 is FYNNEI. The CDR3 length is 12 residues. Trimming cost V 8 bases and J 5 bases, with 11 bases left between them. CDR3 nucleotides: TGTGCCAGCGGCGATTATGGAGATACGCAGTATTTT. Translating it yields CASGDYGDTQYF.

There are many counts of this clone. The rearrangement uses TRBV7-9 and TRBJ2-1; no clear D gene. The CDR3 is made up of 13 amino acids. Trimming took off 5 bases at V and 0 bases at J, with 5 bases between the two ends. Germline CDR1 SEHNR, CDR2 FQNEAQ (reference sequence). CDR3 protein: CASSRSSYNEQFF. CDR3 DNA: TGTGCCAGCAGCCGTAGCTCCTACAATGAGCAGTTCTTC.

Ten or more counts support this clone. The V and J genes are TRBV28 and TRBJ2-1; TRBD2 might be the D (6 bases). Germline lookup yields CDR1 MDHEN and CDR2 SYDVKM. The V end was cut by 5 bases, the J end by 0 bases, with 14 bases between. This CDR3 contains 16 residues. Here the CDR3 DNA reads TGTGCCAGCAGTCCACCCGGGACTCCCTCCTACAATGAGCAGTTCTTC. This translates into CASSPPGTPSYNEQFF.

This clone occurred many times. The rearrangement joins TRBV29-1 to TRBJ2-3, with 7 nucleotides matching TRBD2. The CDR3 loop spans 13 amino acids. Losses at the gene ends were 4 bases for V and 4 bases for J; bases not matched to a gene: 5. Germline CDR1 SQVTM, CDR2 ANQGSEA. CDR3 protein: CSVGGGVPDTQYF. In nucleotides, the CDR3 is TGCAGCGTTGGGGGGGGGGTCCCAGATACGCAGTATTTT.

Many counts were recorded for this clone. The chain combines TRBV7-6 with TRBJ2-7; D is perhaps TRBD1 (5 bases). Germline CDR1 reads SGHVS; CDR2 reads FNYEAQ. V lost 1 base and J 6 bases, leaving 7 bases between the germline ends. This CDR3 has 12 residues. In DNA form, the CDR3 reads TGTGCCAGCAGCTTAGGGGGCGCCGAGCAGTACTTC. Translated, it gives CASSLGGAEQYF.

This clone was seen repeatedly, ten times or more. A single base separates this from a much larger clone, so it may be a read error. The chain has TRBV30 and TRBJ2-7; D remains ambiguous. Trimming cost V 0 bases and J 5 bases, with 11 bases left between them. Germline CDR1 reads GTSNPN; CDR2 reads SVGIG (reference sequence). The CDR3 spans 13 residues. CDR3 coding DNA: TGTGCCTGGAGTGTTGGCTCTGTTCACGAGCAGTACTTC. Protein: CAWSVGSVHEQYF.

This clone is deemed medium-sized. The V gene is TRBV20-1, the J gene TRBJ2-1; 9 nucleotides agree with TRBD2. This CDR3 contains 15 residues. Germline CDR1 DFQATT, CDR2 SNEGSKA (reference sequence). V lost 2 bases, J lost 4 bases, and 6 bases stayed unmatched. In DNA, the CDR3 is TGCAGTGCTAGACCAGCGGGAGGAGGATACAATGAGCAGTTCTTC. Protein sequence: CSARPAGGGYNEQFF.

In this sample, this clone turned up a few times. The chain links TRBV5-1 to TRBJ2-5; possibly TRBD1 for D (6 bases). The germline V gene has CDR1 SGHRS and CDR2 YFSETQ. This CDR3 comprises 13 residues. Trimming shortened V by 7 bases and J by 1 base, and 11 bases separated the two germline ends. CDR3 DNA: TGCGCCAGCTCAAGGGACACCCAAGAGACCCAGTACTTC. It encodes CASSRDTQETQYF.